The 27 T cell receptor beta chains below all came from one sample that was sequenced in a study of blood T cell repertoires in COVID-19. Assay: immunoSEQ multiplex PCR; the TCRdb copy retains only in-frame clones and omits some. Altogether around 250,000 clones are present, approximately 87% being singletons, with the ten largest covering approximately 6.2%. The specimen sequenced was peripheral blood. These TCRs come from a man between 60 and 75 years old with acute or convalescent COVID-19.

A note on this clone: At one boundary the junction diverges from the germline segment, which might be a read error. J is TRBJ1-6 and V is TRBV9, with D possibly being TRBD1 (5 bases). The CDR3 has 15 residues. CDR1 SGDLS and CDR2 YYNGEE come from the germline V gene. The CDR3 DNA reads as TGTGCCAGCAGCCCCAGAGGGGACTATCATTCACCCCTCCACTTT. This translates into CASSPRGDYHSPLHF. Based on the CDR3 plus reference TRBV9 and TRBJ1-6, the full variable domain is DSGVTQTPKHLITATGQRVTLRCSPRSGDLSVYWYQQSLDQGLQFLIQYYNGEERAKGNILERFSAQQFPDLHSELNLSSLELGDSALYFCASSPRGDYHSPLHFGNGTRLTVT.

V and J are TRBV6-2 or TRBV6-3 and TRBJ2-5; 11 positions match TRBD1. V was clipped by 2 bases and J by 2 bases; unmatched bases: 7. The CDR3 loop spans 17 amino acids. Germline loops: CDR1 MNHEY, CDR2 SVGEGT. The CDR3 DNA reads as TGTGCCAGCAGTTACGGGGGGACAGGGGGACCGCAAGAGACCCAGTACTTC. This gives the protein CASSYGGTGGPQETQYF.

The rearrangement uses TRBV19 and TRBJ1-4; tentative D call: TRBD1 (5 bases). V was trimmed by 2 bases and J by 7 bases, leaving 8 bases between them. The CDR3 totals 13 residues. Germline lookup yields CDR1 LNHDA and CDR2 SQIVND (reference sequence). The CDR3 sequence: CASSIRGTEKLFF. As DNA, the CDR3 is TGTGCCAGTAGTATAAGGGGAACTGAAAAACTGTTTTTT.

V usage is TRBV4-1 and J usage is TRBJ2-7, with D possibly matching TRBD1 (6 bases). Germline V gene data show CDR1 as MGHRA and CDR2 as YSYEKL. With 3 bases removed from V and 3 bases from J, the gap between germline ends came to 12 bases. CDR3 length equals 14 residues. This chain's CDR3 is CASSQPTGYYEQYF. The CDR3 region has the DNA TGCGCCAGCAGCCAGCCGACAGGCTACTACGAGCAGTACTTC.

The chain joins TRBV7-9 to TRBJ2-7; 8 bases are a match to TRBD2. CDR1 is SEHNR, CDR2 FQNEAQ, per germline (reference sequence). The CDR3 has 19 residues. V lost 0 bases to trimming and J lost 2 bases; unmatched junction nucleotides: 15. As DNA, the CDR3 is TGTGCCAGCAGCTTAGCTGCTAGCGGGCCGAAACTCCGGCCCTACGAGCAGTACTTC. Residues: CASSLAASGPKLRPYEQYF.

This chain uses TRBV5-8 with TRBJ1-4; 10 nucleotides agree with TRBD1. CDR1 is SGHTS, CDR2 YDEGEE, per germline. V was clipped by 3 bases and J by 8 bases; unmatched bases: 10. There are 16 residues in the CDR3. CDR3 sequence reads: CASSWGTGALREKLFF. CDR3 nucleotides: TGTGCCAGCAGCTGGGGGACAGGGGCCTTAAGGGAAAAACTGTTTTTT.

The chain links TRBV4-1 to TRBJ1-4; D is uncertain. Germline V lookup: CDR1 MGHRA, CDR2 YSYEKL. The CDR3 runs to 18 residues. Trimming took 0 bases from V and 10 from J, leaving 24 bases between them. CDR3 residues: CASSQDLGISTPRGKLFF. The CDR3 bases are TGCGCCAGCAGCCAAGATTTAGGGATATCGACCCCTCGGGGAAAACTGTTTTTT.

This chain connects TRBV25-1 to TRBJ1-1; D not resolved. The germline V gene has CDR1 MGHDK and CDR2 SYGVNS. This CDR3 has 11 amino acids. Trimming left V 3 bases short and J 5 bases short, with 4 bases between. This chain's CDR3 is CASSDYTEAFF. The CDR3 DNA sequence: TGTGCCAGCAGTGACTATACTGAAGCTTTCTTT.

This clone was detected only once. The chain links TRBV11-2 to TRBJ1-2, with 9 bases matching TRBD1. The CDR3 loop spans 16 amino acids. CDR1 is SGHAT and CDR2 is FQNNGV in the germline V gene. V lost 5 bases, J lost 3 bases, and 10 bases stayed unmatched. CDR3 in DNA: TGTGCCAGCAGCCGAGTGGGGACAGGGCCCCACTATGGCTACACCTTC. It specifies CASSRVGTGPHYGYTF.

The gene calls are TRBV9 and TRBJ1-2, with TRBD1 matching 9 bases. V dropped 5 bases and J dropped 6; count of bases not matched to a gene: 11. The V gene's germline CDR1 is SGDLS and CDR2 YYNGEE. The CDR3 runs 15 residues. The CDR3, as DNA: TGTGCCAGCAGTCGCAACACAGGGGGCAGCGATGGCTACACCTTC. As protein: CASSRNTGGSDGYTF.

The chain couples TRBV12-3 or TRBV12-4 to TRBJ2-1, with D perhaps matching TRBD1 (6 bases). This CDR3 has 13 amino acids. V lost 5 bases and J lost 9, with 14 bases in between. This chain's CDR3 is CASSRDRYGEQFF. The CDR3 DNA sequence: TGTGCCAGCAGTCGAGACAGGTACGGTGAGCAGTTCTTC.

The rearrangement joins TRBV28 to TRBJ1-6; 7 positions match TRBD1. V was pared by 6 bases and J by 6 bases, with 5 bases of the junction left unmatched. The germline gives CDR1 MDHEN, CDR2 SYDVKM. CDR3 size: 14 residues. CDR3: CASRSGTANSPLHF. The CDR3, as DNA: TGTGCCAGCAGATCCGGGACAGCTAATTCACCCCTCCACTTT.

V and J are TRBV19 and TRBJ1-4; D is possibly TRBD1 (5 bases). The CDR3 totals 13 residues. Per the germline V gene, CDR1 is LNHDA and CDR2 is SQIVND (reference sequence). V was cut by 7 bases and J by 5 bases, with 11 bases left in between. Here the CDR3 reads CASTLTENEKLFF. The CDR3 bases are TGTGCCAGTACCCTGACAGAAAATGAAAAACTGTTTTTT.

This rearrangement joins TRBV5-8 to TRBJ1-1, with a weak D call TRBD1 (5 bases). This CDR3 has 14 amino acids. Trimming shortened V by 3 bases and J by 10 bases, and 19 bases separated the two germline ends. The germline V gene encodes CDR1 SGHTS and CDR2 YDEGEE. CDR3 region: CASSSGPNLLGAFF. The DNA of the CDR3 is TGTGCCAGCAGCTCAGGGCCCAACCTGTTAGGAGCTTTCTTT.

The chain links TRBV28 to TRBJ1-6, with 7 bases identical to TRBD1. The germline gives CDR1 MDHEN, CDR2 SYDVKM. V was pared by 2 bases and J by 0 bases, with 10 bases of the junction left unmatched. This CDR3 is 19 amino acids long. The CDR3 DNA reads as TGTGCCAGCAGTTTACACGGCACAGGGGAGGCCTCCTATAATTCACCCCTCCACTTT. Its translation: CASSLHGTGEASYNSPLHF.

V gene TRBV12-5 combines with J gene TRBJ2-4; perhaps TRBD2 as D (6 bases). Trimming shortened V by 1 base and J by 12 bases, and 13 bases separated the two germline ends. Per the germline V gene, CDR1 is LGHNT and CDR2 is FRNRAP. The CDR3 has 13 amino acids. The CDR3 DNA is TGTGCTAGTGGTTTGGCTAGCGATTTCACTCAGTACTTC. Protein sequence: CASGLASDFTQYF.

The chain carries TRBV5-1 and TRBJ2-1, with a tentative D call TRBD2 (5 bases). V lost 5 bases to trimming and J lost 7 bases, with 19 bases between them. This CDR3 contains 15 residues. Per germline, CDR1 SGHRS and CDR2 YFSETQ. CDR3 sequence: CASSGQPAGGNEQFF. The CDR3 DNA follows: TGCGCCAGCAGTGGGCAGCCGGCGGGTGGGAATGAGCAGTTCTTC.

The chain employs TRBV5-3 and TRBJ2-1, with 16 positions matching TRBD2. TRBV5-3 is treated as an ORF (open reading frame) with a function not yet certain. Trimming removed 3 bases from V and 4 bases from J; junction bases left unmatched: 1. The CDR3 has 16 residues. The CDR3 sequence: CARSSGLAGGYNEQFF. The CDR3, as DNA: TGTGCCAGAAGCTCGGGACTAGCGGGAGGGTACAATGAGCAGTTCTTC.

The chain is built from TRBV29-1 and TRBJ1-2; D not certain. The V end lost 5 bases, the J end lost 4 bases, and 17 bases lay between the germline ends. Germline V CDR1 and CDR2: SQVTM, ANQGSEA. The CDR3 totals 14 residues. The DNA of the CDR3 is TGCAGCGTTTGGTTTAGGGCAGGAGGCTATGGCTACACCTTC. Translation gives CSVWFRAGGYGYTF.

J is TRBJ1-2 and V is TRBV7-9; tentative D call: TRBD1 (5 bases). Germline V gives CDR1 SEHNR, CDR2 FQNEAQ (reference sequence). Trimming left V 3 bases short and J 0 bases short, with 8 bases between. There are 14 residues in the CDR3. CDR3 amino acids: CASSLIQANYGYTF. The CDR3 DNA reads TGTGCCAGCAGCTTGATACAGGCTAACTATGGCTACACCTTC.

Details on this clone: Sequence at one end of the junction differs from germline and may be a read error. The chain uses TRBV7-2 and TRBJ2-1, with TRBD1 identical over 8 bases. CDR3 size: 12 residues. The germline gives CDR1 SGHTA, CDR2 FQGNSA. In DNA form, the CDR3 reads TGTGCCAGCAGCTTAGTGCGGGACAGGTTGATCTTC. It encodes CASSLVRDRLIF.

This chain joins TRBV29-1 and TRBJ2-5; 15 nucleotides line up with TRBD2. The germline V gene encodes CDR1 SQVTM and CDR2 ANQGSEA. The CDR3 has 15 amino acids. J lost 5 bases, V lost 4 bases, and 5 bases had no gene match. CDR3 nucleotide sequence: TGCAGCGTTGCTGGGACTAGCGGGAGGAGGGAGACCCAGTACTTC. Encoded protein: CSVAGTSGRRETQYF.

The chain couples TRBV3-1 (or the pseudogene TRBV3-2) to TRBJ2-7; D is ambiguous. Trimming removed 4 bases from V and 3 bases from J, with 13 bases in between. Germline loops: CDR1 LGHDT, CDR2 YNNKEL (reference sequence). The CDR3 is 14 residues long. CDR3 amino acids: CASSPRSRYYEQYF. The CDR3 nucleotides are TGTGCCAGCAGCCCCCGCTCGCGGTACTACGAGCAGTACTTC.

The V gene is TRBV6-5, the J gene TRBJ2-1; D possibly corresponds to TRBD2 (5 bases). The CDR3 is 15 residues long. The germline V gene encodes CDR1 MNHEY and CDR2 SVGAGI. V gave up 6 bases and J gave up 3 bases, with 15 bases separating them. The CDR3 is CASRKEVGVYNEQFF. The CDR3 nucleotides are TGTGCCAGCAGGAAAGAAGTCGGGGTCTACAATGAGCAGTTCTTC.

This clone was detected only a few times. The chain is built from TRBV3-1 (or the pseudogene TRBV3-2) and TRBJ2-3; 7 nucleotides match TRBD1. The CDR3 is made up of 13 amino acids. The germline CDR1 and CDR2 sequences are LGHDT and YNNKEL (reference sequence). V trimming: 4 bases; J trimming: 6 bases; junction bases outside the gene matches: 4. The CDR3 is CASSLLRGDTQYF. The CDR3 DNA is TGTGCCAGCAGCCTACTCAGGGGGGATACGCAGTATTTT.

This CDR3 reads CASSQKLAGNTGELFF. The CDR3 DNA sequence: TGTGCCAGCAGCCAAAAACTAGCGGGAAACACCGGGGAGCTGTTTTTT. The chain combines TRBV4-2 with TRBJ2-2; 10 nucleotides line up with TRBD2. Losses at the gene ends were 2 bases for V and 2 bases for J; bases not matched to a gene: 2. The CDR3 has 16 residues. Germline V gene sequence: CDR1 LGHNA, CDR2 YNFKEQ.

This sequence joins TRBV7-3 and TRBJ2-2; 8 bases are shared with TRBD1. The CDR3 extends over 16 amino acids. V shed 0 bases and J 6 bases; nucleotides not matched to a gene: 6. Germline V gives CDR1 SGHTA, CDR2 FQGTGA. The CDR3 bases are TGTGCCAGCAGCTTAACAATGAACAGGGGGTCCGGGGAGCTGTTTTTT. Its translation: CASSLTMNRGSGELFF.